A selection of T cell receptor beta chains follows, all from one sample in a study of monozygotic twins with cystic fibrosis. The repertoire was sequenced with immunoSEQ multiplex PCR; TCRdb's copy has only in-frame clones and lacks some. This table has about 22,000 clones, over 95% appearing once. The source material was blood. The origin of the receptors is a girl under 18 with cystic fibrosis. Each CDR3 is given with its conserved first and last residue. The D gene is left open where the match is weak. Size values are once, few and many counts, or a class for expanded clones, and some rows have none.

j_gene: TRBJ2-7
abundance: NA
d_gene: NA
v_gene: TRBV19
CDR3aa: CASSIFQNYEQYF
CDR3nt: TGTGCCAGTAGTATATTTCAGAATTACGAGCAGTACTTC

j_gene: TRBJ2-3
abundance: NA
d_gene: NA
v_gene: TRBV5-4
CDR3aa: CASSLVRDRDTQYF
CDR3nt: TGTGCCAGCAGCTTGGTCAGGGACCGAGATACGCAGTATTTT

j_gene: TRBJ2-1
abundance: NA
d_gene: TRBD2
v_gene: TRBV30
CDR3aa: CAWSVFAGGWYNEQFF
CDR3nt: TGTGCCTGGAGTGTATTTGCGGGAGGGTGGTACAATGAGCAGTTCTTC

j_gene: TRBJ2-1
abundance: NA
d_gene: NA
v_gene: TRBV29-1
CDR3aa: CSVITNLYNEQFF
CDR3nt: TGCAGCGTTATCACAAATCTGTACAATGAGCAGTTCTTC

j_gene: TRBJ2-3
abundance: NA
d_gene: NA
v_gene: TRBV5-1
CDR3aa: CASNTDGLITSTDTQYF
CDR3nt: TGCGCCAGCAACACCGACGGACTGATAACTAGCACAGATACGCAGTATTTT

j_gene: TRBJ2-3
abundance: NA
d_gene: NA
v_gene: TRBV29-1
CDR3aa: CSILGDQDTQYF
CDR3nt: TGCAGCATCCTGGGGGATCAAGATACGCAGTATTTT

j_gene: TRBJ1-1
abundance: NA
d_gene: NA
v_gene: TRBV14
CDR3aa: CASSQDLRGTEAFF
CDR3nt: TGTGCCAGCAGCCAAGATCTCAGGGGCACTGAAGCTTTCTTT

j_gene: TRBJ2-1
abundance: NA
d_gene: TRBD2
v_gene: TRBV27
CDR3aa: CASSGSGRGYNEQFF
CDR3nt: TGTGCCAGCAGCGGTAGCGGGAGAGGGTACAATGAGCAGTTCTTC

j_gene: TRBJ2-7
abundance: NA
d_gene: NA
v_gene: TRBV5-6
CDR3aa: CASQLGQVGVVGQYF
CDR3nt: TGTGCCAGTCAGCTAGGCCAGGTTGGGGTTGTGGGGCAGTACTTC

j_gene: TRBJ2-7
abundance: NA
d_gene: TRBD2
v_gene: TRBV6-5
CDR3aa: CASSRLAGAYEQYF
CDR3nt: TGTGCCAGCAGCAGACTAGCGGGAGCATACGAGCAGTACTTC

j_gene: TRBJ1-1
abundance: NA
d_gene: NA
v_gene: TRBV7-8
CDR3aa: CASSLGGSTEAFF
CDR3nt: TGTGCCAGCAGCTTAGGGGGGTCCACTGAAGCTTTCTTT

j_gene: TRBJ2-5
abundance: NA
d_gene: NA
v_gene: TRBV14
CDR3aa: CASSRSRETQYF
CDR3nt: TGTGCCAGCAGCCGGTCCAGGGAGACCCAGTACTTC

j_gene: TRBJ2-3
abundance: NA
d_gene: TRBD2
v_gene: TRBV28
CDR3aa: CASDVAGVSDTQYF
CDR3nt: TGTGCCAGCGATGTAGCGGGAGTCTCAGATACGCAGTATTTT

j_gene: TRBJ1-1
abundance: NA
d_gene: NA
v_gene: TRBV27
CDR3aa: CASSSVSVWGGDTEAFF
CDR3nt: TGTGCCAGCAGCTCAGTCTCCGTTTGGGGAGGAGATACTGAAGCTTTCTTT

j_gene: TRBJ1-2
abundance: NA
d_gene: NA
v_gene: TRBV10-3
CDR3aa: CAIRGLDTNYGYTF
CDR3nt: TGTGCCATCAGAGGACTGGACACAAACTATGGCTACACCTTC

j_gene: TRBJ2-6
abundance: NA
d_gene: NA
v_gene: TRBV5-1
CDR3aa: CASSLKGLTGANVLTF
CDR3nt: TGCGCCAGCAGCTTGAAGGGGTTAACTGGGGCCAACGTCCTGACTTTC

j_gene: TRBJ1-5
abundance: NA
d_gene: TRBD1
v_gene: TRBV6-1
CDR3aa: CASSTRTGGDQPQHF
CDR3nt: TGTGCCAGCAGTACCCGGACAGGGGGGGATCAGCCCCAGCATTTT

j_gene: TRBJ1-3
abundance: NA
d_gene: TRBD1
v_gene: TRBV19
CDR3aa: CASHKTGARSSGNTIYF
CDR3nt: TGTGCCAGTCATAAAACAGGGGCCCGGAGCTCTGGAAACACCATATATTTT

j_gene: TRBJ2-2
abundance: NA
d_gene: NA
v_gene: TRBV7-9
CDR3aa: CASSLLGGENTGELFF
CDR3nt: TGTGCCAGCAGCTTATTAGGGGGAGAGAACACCGGGGAGCTGTTTTTT

j_gene: TRBJ2-1
abundance: NA
d_gene: TRBD2
v_gene: TRBV28
CDR3aa: CASSLAGGAYNEQFF
CDR3nt: TGTGCCAGCAGTTTAGCGGGAGGTGCCTACAATGAGCAGTTCTTC

j_gene: TRBJ1-2
abundance: NA
d_gene: TRBD1
v_gene: TRBV7-8
CDR3aa: CASSLERHPGQGNYGYTF
CDR3nt: TGTGCCAGCAGCTTAGAGAGACATCCGGGACAGGGTAACTATGGCTACACCTTC

j_gene: TRBJ2-3
abundance: NA
d_gene: NA
v_gene: TRBV5-5
CDR3aa: CASSWDPTDTQYF
CDR3nt: TGTGCCAGCAGCTGGGATCCGACAGATACGCAGTATTTT

j_gene: TRBJ1-2
abundance: NA
d_gene: NA
v_gene: TRBV28
CDR3aa: CASSSGRSYGYTF
CDR3nt: TGTGCCAGCAGTTCCGGGAGATCCTATGGCTACACCTTC

j_gene: TRBJ1-2
abundance: NA
d_gene: NA
v_gene: TRBV29-1
CDR3aa: CSVEESGRGYGYTF
CDR3nt: TGCAGCGTTGAAGAAAGCGGGCGGGGATATGGCTACACCTTC

j_gene: TRBJ1-1
abundance: NA
d_gene: NA
v_gene: TRBV7-2
CDR3aa: CASSPYKGLGAFF
CDR3nt: TGTGCCAGCAGCCCCTACAAAGGGCTTGGAGCTTTCTTT

j_gene: TRBJ2-7
abundance: NA
d_gene: NA
v_gene: TRBV9
CDR3aa: CASSVGRAGAYEQYF
CDR3nt: TGTGCCAGCAGCGTAGGGAGGGCAGGGGCCTACGAGCAGTACTTC

j_gene: TRBJ1-4
abundance: NA
d_gene: TRBD1
v_gene: TRBV4-1
CDR3aa: CASSPTRQGPFNEKLFF
CDR3nt: TGCGCCAGCAGCCCGACGCGACAGGGCCCTTTTAATGAAAAACTGTTTTTT

j_gene: TRBJ1-4
abundance: once
d_gene: NA
v_gene: TRBV28
CDR3aa: CASSSPGELEKLFF
CDR3nt: TGTGCCAGCAGTTCCCCGGGGGAACTTGAAAAACTGTTTTTT

j_gene: TRBJ1-1
abundance: NA
d_gene: NA
v_gene: TRBV9
CDR3aa: CASSVGPQFQGTEAFF
CDR3nt: TGTGCCAGCAGCGTAGGTCCCCAGTTTCAGGGCACTGAAGCTTTCTTT

j_gene: TRBJ2-1
abundance: NA
d_gene: NA
v_gene: TRBV6-1
CDR3aa: CASSEVTGFNEQFF
CDR3nt: TGTGCCAGCAGTGAGGTTACAGGGTTCAATGAGCAGTTCTTC

j_gene: TRBJ2-1
abundance: NA
d_gene: NA
v_gene: TRBV4-3
CDR3aa: CASSQDRDEQFF
CDR3nt: TGCGCCAGCAGCCAAGACCGGGACGAGCAGTTCTTC

j_gene: TRBJ2-5
abundance: NA
d_gene: NA
v_gene: TRBV18
CDR3aa: CASSPATTQETQYF
CDR3nt: TGTGCCAGCTCACCAGCGACTACTCAAGAGACCCAGTACTTC

j_gene: TRBJ2-7
abundance: NA
d_gene: NA
v_gene: TRBV4-3
CDR3aa: CASSQGAITTRLAYEQYF
CDR3nt: TGCGCCAGCAGCCAAGGGGCCATTACTACGAGGTTGGCCTACGAGCAGTACTTC

j_gene: TRBJ1-2
abundance: NA
d_gene: NA
v_gene: TRBV5-1
CDR3aa: CASSLGLTGPFSSYTF
CDR3nt: TGCGCCAGCAGCTTGGGTTTGACAGGACCTTTTAGTAGCTACACCTTC

j_gene: TRBJ2-3
abundance: NA
d_gene: NA
v_gene: TRBV4-1
CDR3aa: CASSPTGVLTDTQYF
CDR3nt: TGCGCCAGCAGCCCCACCGGGGTTCTCACAGATACGCAGTATTTT

j_gene: TRBJ2-7
abundance: NA
d_gene: TRBD2
v_gene: TRBV2
CDR3aa: CASSEGGLAGALRSYEQYF
CDR3nt: TGTGCCAGCAGTGAAGGGGGACTAGCGGGAGCGTTAAGGTCCTACGAGCAGTACTTC